A single sample is the source of the 28 T cell receptor beta chains below, sequenced in a study of PD-1 blockade in classical Hodgkin lymphoma (TCRdb year 2020). This specimen's time point label, interpreted: cycle 2 day 1 (C2D1) of nivolumab. All trial patients had relapsed after autologous stem cell transplantation, with cohorts A, B and C differing in prior brentuximab vedotin exposure. The library was obtained by the immunoSEQ multiplex PCR assay. Not all clones reach the TCRdb copy of this immuneACCESS table, which keeps in-frame sequences only. Checked studies attribute under half of the gap to unresolved V genes and leave the rest unexplained. This sample holds more than 90,000 clones; around 89% were observed only once. The top ten hold under 8% of the sample. The source material was peripheral blood mononuclear cells (PBMCs), sampled before the second cycle of nivolumab. Every receptor here comes from a human donor with classical Hodgkin lymphoma.

CDR3 protein: CASSLDLAGRGDTQYF. The CDR3 DNA reads as TGTGCCAGCAGCTTGGATCTAGCGGGGCGTGGAGATACGCAGTATTTT. V usage is TRBV5-6 and J usage is TRBJ2-3; 9 bases are a match to TRBD2. Per the germline V gene, CDR1 is SGHDT and CDR2 is YYEEEE. The junction had 7 bases not matched to a gene; V was cut back by 0 bases and J by 5 bases. The CDR3 sequence is 16 residues long.

This clone was seen just once. The chain has TRBV6-5 and TRBJ2-7, with D tentatively TRBD1 (5 bases). V gave up 6 bases and J gave up 3 bases, with 9 bases separating them. From germline, CDR1 is MNHEY and CDR2 SVGAGI. The CDR3 consists of 12 residues. CDR3 sequence reads: CASRLGVYEQYF. Written as DNA, the CDR3 is TGTGCCAGCAGATTAGGGGTCTACGAGCAGTACTTC.

This clone was detected ten times or more. The same CDR3 arises from other DNA sequences in this sample as well. This chain links TRBV5-1 with TRBJ2-6; D unclear. Per the germline V gene, CDR1 is SGHRS and CDR2 is YFSETQ. This CDR3 region has 15 residues. The V end was cut by 0 bases, the J end by 0 bases, with 4 bases between. CDR3 sequence reads: CASSLGGSGANVLTF. CDR3 bases: TGCGCCAGCAGCTTGGGGGGCTCTGGGGCCAACGTCCTGACTTTC.

This clone occurred a few times. The chain joins TRBV27 to TRBJ1-4; D unresolved. The CDR3 spans 13 residues. Trimming removed 4 bases at V and 3 bases at J, with 6 bases between. CDR1 MNHEY and CDR2 SMNVEV come from the germline V gene (reference sequence). CDR3 region: CASSSLANEKLFF. The CDR3 nucleotides read TGTGCCAGCAGTTCTTTGGCTAATGAAAAACTGTTTTTT.

V usage is TRBV6-1 and J usage is TRBJ2-7; 7 bases are a match to TRBD1. Germline V gene sequence: CDR1 MNHNS, CDR2 SASEGT. The CDR3 covers 13 residues. With 10 bases clipped from V and 0 bases from J, the junction kept 6 bases outside the gene matches. DNA of the CDR3: TGTGCCACCCAGACAGGGAACTCCTACGAGCAGTACTTC. Protein: CATQTGNSYEQYF.

The CDR3 sequence: CASSTIGGGAGELFF. The CDR3, as DNA: TGTGCCAGTAGTACGATCGGAGGGGGAGCCGGGGAGCTGTTTTTT. The V call is TRBV19, the J call TRBJ2-2; D is perhaps TRBD1 or TRBD2 (6 bases each). The CDR3 loop spans 15 amino acids. Trimming pared 4 bases from V and 6 bases from J, leaving 15 bases between. Germline CDR1 and CDR2: LNHDA and SQIVND (reference sequence).

The chain has TRBV5-4 and TRBJ2-7, with 7 bases matching TRBD2. V gave up 0 bases and J gave up 6 bases; unmatched junction bases: 18. The CDR3 runs 18 residues. The germline V gene encodes CDR1 SGHNT and CDR2 YYREEE (reference sequence). CDR3 sequence (DNA): TGTGCCAGCAGCTTGGGAAGCTTGGCGGGGATCGGGGGGATCGAGCAGTACTTC. This encodes CASSLGSLAGIGGIEQYF.

The chain combines TRBV28 with TRBJ2-6; D not resolved. This CDR3 is 21 amino acids long. Trimming removed 5 bases at V and 0 bases at J, with 26 bases between. Germline-derived CDR1 and CDR2 are MDHEN and SYDVKM. DNA for the CDR3: TGTGCCAGCAGTCTTAACCCCCGTTCCGCTCTGAGACCCTCTGGGGCCAACGTCCTGACTTTC. Translating gives CASSLNPRSALRPSGANVLTF.

The chain combines TRBV7-2 with TRBJ2-1; no reliable D call. Germline V gene sequence: CDR1 SGHTA, CDR2 FQGNSA. The CDR3 covers 13 residues. V was trimmed by 3 bases and J by 3 bases, leaving 6 bases between them. This chain's CDR3 is CASSLYGYNEQFF. In DNA form, the CDR3 reads TGTGCCAGCAGCTTGTACGGCTACAATGAGCAGTTCTTC.

J is TRBJ1-1 and V is TRBV9; tentatively, D is TRBD1 (5 bases). Trimming took off 8 bases at V and 1 base at J, with 12 bases between the two ends. This CDR3 region has 13 residues. Germline CDR1 SGDLS, CDR2 YYNGEE. CDR3 sequence (DNA): TGTGCCAGTTCCCGGGGCCAGAACACTGAAGCTTTCTTT. Its translation is CASSRGQNTEAFF.

This clone showed up just a few times. V gene TRBV29-1 combines with J gene TRBJ1-4; D is ambiguous. Germline V CDR1 and CDR2: SQVTM, ANQGSEA. The CDR3 length is 12 residues. Trimming pared 4 bases from V and 8 bases from J, leaving 11 bases between. In nucleotides, the CDR3 is TGCAGCGTTGTGCGGGGATGGGAAAAACTGTTTTTT. Its protein is CSVVRGWEKLFF.

The rearrangement uses TRBV15 and TRBJ2-1, with D tentatively TRBD1 (7 bases). The CDR3 totals 18 residues. Per germline, CDR1 LNHNV and CDR2 YYDKDF (reference sequence). Trimming removed 0 bases at V and 6 bases at J, with 21 bases between. CDR3 amino acids: CATSRDFSKGQGGNEQFF. The CDR3 DNA reads as TGTGCCACCAGCAGAGATTTTTCGAAGGGTCAGGGGGGCAATGAGCAGTTCTTC.

The gene calls are TRBV7-3 and TRBJ2-2, with unresolved D. V was pared by 8 bases and J by 0 bases, with 10 bases between. Germline lookup yields CDR1 SGHTA and CDR2 FQGTGA. The CDR3 sequence is 14 residues long. The CDR3 nucleotides read TGTGCCAGCTCGTCCGTTTCGAACACCGGGGAGCTGTTTTTT. As protein: CASSSVSNTGELFF.

The rearrangement uses TRBV4-3 and TRBJ1-1, with 8 nucleotides matching TRBD1. The CDR3 contains 15 residues. Losses at the gene ends were 2 bases for V and 1 base for J; bases not matched to a gene: 3. CDR1 and CDR2 (germline): LGHNA, YSLEER. The CDR3 DNA sequence: TGCGCCAGCAGCCAAACGGACAGGGCGAACACTGAAGCTTTCTTT. Amino acid sequence: CASSQTDRANTEAFF.

V is TRBV6-7 and J is TRBJ2-7; 7 bases line up with TRBD1. TRBV6-7 belongs to the ORF category, with a function that is uncertain. There are 15 residues in the CDR3. V lost 6 bases and J lost 3; bases outside the gene matches: 11. The CDR3 DNA sequence: TGTGCCAGCAGGGAGGACAAGGGACAGCTCTACGAGCAGTACTTC. Translation: CASREDKGQLYEQYF.

This chain connects TRBV5-4 to TRBJ2-3; D may be TRBD1 (5 bases). V lost 2 bases and J 0 bases, leaving 7 bases between the germline ends. The CDR3 is 14 residues long. CDR1 is SGHNT, CDR2 YYREEE, per germline (reference sequence). As DNA, the CDR3 is TGTGCCAGCAGCTTCCAGGGTAGCACAGATACGCAGTATTTT. It is translated as CASSFQGSTDTQYF.

On this clone itself: The germline gene is not matched at one end of the junction; a read error may be the cause. The V and J genes are TRBV25-1 and TRBJ2-5; possible D gene TRBD2, 6 bases. The length of the CDR3 is 14 residues. The germline V gene encodes CDR1 MGHDK and CDR2 SYGVNS. This CDR3 is CASREGLLQEAQYF. The CDR3 coding sequence is TGTGCCAGCAGGGAGGGACTTCTACAAGAGGCCCAGTACTTC.

The chain couples TRBV5-1 to TRBJ2-7; 9 nucleotides agree with TRBD1. CDR1 and CDR2 from the germline V gene are SGHRS and YFSETQ. CDR3 length: 15 residues. V dropped 3 bases and J dropped 2; count of bases not matched to a gene: 6. The CDR3 DNA follows: TGCGCCAGCAGCTGGACAACAGGGGGCCCCTACGAGCAGTACTTC. Protein: CASSWTTGGPYEQYF. Based on the CDR3 plus reference TRBV5-1 and TRBJ2-7, the full variable domain is KAGVTQTPRYLIKTRGQQVTLSCSPISGHRSVSWYQQTPGQGLQFLFEYFSETQRNKGNFPGRFSGRQFSNSRSEMNVSTLELGDSALYLCASSWTTGGPYEQYFGPGTRLTVT.

The rearrangement uses TRBV19 and TRBJ2-7, with TRBD1 identical over 8 bases. This CDR3 comprises 16 residues. Germline V gives CDR1 LNHDA, CDR2 SQIVND (reference sequence). Trimming removed 6 bases from V and 2 bases from J; junction bases left unmatched: 12. CDR3 sequence reads: CASSRDMAGGTYEQYF. The CDR3, as DNA: TGTGCCAGTAGCAGAGACATGGCAGGGGGCACCTACGAGCAGTACTTC.

This clone was observed a handful of times. The chain carries TRBV30 and TRBJ1-1; D is unresolved. The CDR3 totals 13 residues. With 4 bases removed from V and 0 bases from J, the gap between germline ends came to 9 bases. CDR1 and CDR2 from the germline V gene are GTSNPN and SVGIG (reference sequence). This chain's CDR3 is CAWIWNMNTEAFF. CDR3 nucleotides: TGTGCCTGGATCTGGAACATGAACACTGAAGCTTTCTTT.

This clone was recorded only once. The rearrangement links TRBV27 to TRBJ2-1, with TRBD2 matching 14 bases. The germline V gene encodes CDR1 MNHEY and CDR2 SMNVEV (reference sequence). The CDR3 totals 15 residues. V was clipped by 5 bases and J by 5 bases; unmatched bases: 2. Here the CDR3 DNA reads TGTGCCAGCAGTGGACTAGCGGGGGGTAACAATGAGCAGTTCTTC. This gives the protein CASSGLAGGNNEQFF.

This chain links TRBV6-1 with TRBJ2-7, with 8 bases fitting TRBD2. After removal of 2 bases from V and 11 bases from J, the junction contained 5 bases not matched to a gene. Germline-derived CDR1 and CDR2 are MNHNS and SASEGT. The CDR3 loop spans 12 amino acids. The CDR3 loop is CASSERGGIEYF. For the CDR3, the DNA is TGTGCCAGCAGTGAACGCGGGGGGATAGAGTACTTC.

This chain links TRBV7-2 with TRBJ2-1; tentatively, D is TRBD2 (5 bases). Germline CDR1 SGHTA, CDR2 FQGNSA. This CDR3 contains 14 residues. Trimming pared 6 bases from V and 5 bases from J, leaving 14 bases between. CDR3 coding DNA: TGTGCCAGCAGACTCGGACTGGGCAACAATGAGCAGTTCTTC. Translated, it gives CASRLGLGNNEQFF.

This chain connects TRBV19 to TRBJ2-3, with TRBD1 matching over 7 bases. Per the germline V gene, CDR1 is LNHDA and CDR2 is SQIVND (reference sequence). J lost 6 bases, V lost 5 bases, and 11 bases had no gene match. There are 15 residues in the CDR3. The CDR3 bases are TGTGCCAGTAGTGGGCAGGGGGTTTTGTTGGATACGCAGTATTTT. Translating gives CASSGQGVLLDTQYF.

The chain carries TRBV18 and TRBJ1-6; TRBD1 matches 7 bases. The trim removed 4 bases at V and 11 bases at J, leaving 17 bases unmatched. The CDR3 is made up of 17 amino acids. Per the germline V gene, CDR1 is KGHSH and CDR2 is LQKENI. CDR3 nucleotide sequence: TGTGCCAGCTCACAACGAAAAGGGACAGAGGGTTTGACACCCCTCCACTTT. It yields the protein CASSQRKGTEGLTPLHF.

CDR3 amino acids: CASSPGYTF. The CDR3 nucleotides are TGTGCCAGCAGCCCGGGCTACACCTTC. V and J are TRBV7-9 and TRBJ1-2; no reliable D call. Trimming left V 5 bases short and J 8 bases short, with 3 bases between. Germline-derived CDR1 and CDR2 are SEHNR and FQNEAQ (reference sequence). CDR3 length: 9 amino acids.

This chain joins TRBV27 and TRBJ1-2; TRBD1 is a possible D gene (6 bases). Germline loops: CDR1 MNHEY, CDR2 SMNVEV (reference sequence). V dropped 2 bases and J dropped 6 bases, with 13 bases sitting between them. This CDR3 region has 14 residues. CDR3 sequence reads: CASSLNRANHGYTF. The CDR3, as DNA: TGTGCCAGCAGTTTAAACAGGGCCAACCATGGCTACACCTTC.

The rearrangement uses TRBV9 and TRBJ1-6; D not resolved. The CDR3 is 15 amino acids. Germline V gives CDR1 SGDLS, CDR2 YYNGEE. V was clipped by 0 bases and J by 0 bases, with 4 bases between them. The CDR3 spells CASSVADSYNSPLHF. Here the CDR3 DNA reads TGTGCCAGCAGCGTAGCGGACTCCTATAATTCACCCCTCCACTTT.